The rows below give T cell receptor beta chains drawn from one sample of a study of Graves' ophthalmopathy and Graves' hyperthyroidism. A single record per CDR3 protein comes from TCRdb applying MiXCR to the multiplex PCR reads. Found here are 500,000 to 800,000 distinct CDR3 sequences, about 38% of them singletons; the top ten hold over 2.5%. Input material: peripheral blood. All receptors come from an adult man with Graves' ophthalmopathy. Each CDR3 is given with its conserved first and last residue. D genes are given only for firm matches. Size is stated for part of the rows, as once, few or many counts, or as a class when the clone is expanded.

cdr3_length | d_call | j_call | v_call | clone_size | cdr3_nt | cdr3_aa
14 | - | TRBJ2-7 | TRBV29-1 | many | TGCAGCGTTGTCCCCACCGCCCAGGCCGGTGAGCAGTACTTC | CSVVPTAQAGEQYF
16 | TRBD2 | TRBJ2-2 | TRBV7-8 | - | TGTGCCAGCAGCTTTAGCGGGAGTGGAAGCACCGGGGAGCTGTTTTTT | CASSFSGSGSTGELFF
15 | - | TRBJ1-4 | TRBV12-3/TRBV12-4 | many | TGTGCCAGCAGTTTATGGGCAGGGGAACGAGAAAAACTGTTTTTT | CASSLWAGEREKLFF
16 | TRBD2 | TRBJ2-2 | TRBV9 | - | TGTGCCAGCAGCCCCCGGACTAGCGGGAGTGCCGGGGAGCTGTTTTTT | CASSPRTSGSAGELFF
14 | TRBD1 | TRBJ1-2 | TRBV7-9 | many | TGTGCCAGCAGCCCCCGACAGGGGGTCTATGGCTACACCTTC | CASSPRQGVYGYTF
15 | - | TRBJ2-7 | TRBV10-3 | few | TGTGCCAGCAGTTTATCGGGGGCGGACTTGGACGAGCAGTACTTC | CASSLSGADLDEQYF
13 | TRBD1 | TRBJ1-2 | TRBV7-6 | - | TGTGCCAGCTTCTCCGGGACAGACTATGGCTACACCTTC | CASFSGTDYGYTF
13 | - | TRBJ1-6 | TRBV12-3/TRBV12-4 | many | TGTGCCAGCGGGGGGAACTATAATTCACCCCTCCACTTT | CASGGNYNSPLHF
13 | - | TRBJ1-2 | TRBV25-1 | - | TGTGCCAGCAGTGAAGGACTAGGCTATGGCTACACCTTC | CASSEGLGYGYTF
14 | TRBD2 | TRBJ2-5 | TRBV19 | few | TGTGCCAGTAGTACTTCGGTAGCGGGAGAGACCCAGTACTTC | CASSTSVAGETQYF
16 | - | TRBJ1-3 | TRBV7-2 | - | TGTGCCAGCAGCTTGCCTTTGGGGGGTACTGGAAACACCATATATTTT | CASSLPLGGTGNTIYF
17 | - | TRBJ2-6 | TRBV10-3 | - | TGTGCCAGCAGTCTCCGGGACACCCTCTCTGGGGCCAACGTCCTGACTTTC | CASSLRDTLSGANVLTF
16 | - | TRBJ1-3 | TRBV6-5 | - | TGTGCCAGCAGTTACTCAGGGGGTTACTCTGGAAACACCATATATTTT | CASSYSGGYSGNTIYF
16 | TRBD1 | TRBJ2-7 | TRBV20-1 | - | TGCAGTGCCGAGGGACAGGGTGAGGATTGGATCCAAGAGCAGTACTTC | CSAEGQGEDWIQEQYF
13 | - | TRBJ2-5 | TRBV19 | many | TGTGCCAGCCGACCCGGGAATGGAGAGACCCAGTACTTC | CASRPGNGETQYF
15 | TRBD2 | TRBJ2-7 | TRBV10-3 | many | TGTGCCAGCAGTGTTACGGTAGCGGGGCGGTACGAGCAGTACTTC | CASSVTVAGRYEQYF
14 | TRBD2 | TRBJ2-5 | TRBV29-1 | - | TGCAGCGTTTCGGGACTAGCGGATCTAGAGACCCAGTACTTC | CSVSGLADLETQYF